This T cell receptor (beta chain) was recovered during a study of PD-1 blockade in classical Hodgkin lymphoma. Notes on the study in general: Complete responders started with a diversity level that resembled newly diagnosed patients at baseline. Exclusion removed patients who began nivolumab under 1 year after ASCT. There was a significant rise in CD4+ TCR diversity by C4D1, with no such rise for CD8+. Relative to healthy donors, newly diagnosed patients reportedly had lower baseline TCR diversity, which was reported as lower still in relapsed/refractory patients.

Method: immunoSEQ multiplex PCR; TCRdb's copy keeps in-frame clones and lacks some. The profile shows some 100,000 clones, roughly 89% of them singletons. Germline V CDR1 and CDR2: MNHEY, SVGAGI. The V and J ends lost 0 bases and 1 base respectively, with 12 bases between them. The CDR3 has 16 residues. This clone was seen a single time. The antigen remains unidentified. Each patient's relapse followed autologous stem cell transplantation, and brentuximab vedotin exposure varied. This specimen was peripheral blood mononuclear cells (PBMCs), taken before the second cycle of nivolumab. The chain uses TRBV6-5 and TRBJ1-1; D not resolved. The receptor's source is a human donor with classical Hodgkin lymphoma. The CDR3 loop reads CASSYSTGKRNTEAFF. CDR3 in DNA: TGTGCCAGCAGTTACTCGACGGGGAAAAGGAACACTGAAGCTTTCTTT.